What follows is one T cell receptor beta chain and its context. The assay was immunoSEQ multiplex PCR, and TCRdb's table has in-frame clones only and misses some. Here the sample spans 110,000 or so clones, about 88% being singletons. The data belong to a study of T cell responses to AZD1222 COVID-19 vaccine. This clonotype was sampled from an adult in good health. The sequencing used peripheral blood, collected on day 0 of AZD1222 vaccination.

Here the CDR3 reads CASSPGTSDYEQYF. As DNA, the CDR3 is TGTGCCAGCTCACCGGGGACTAGCGACTACGAGCAGTACTTC. The chain uses TRBV18 and TRBJ2-7; 10 bases fit TRBD2. CDR3 size: 14 residues. The ends lost 3 bases at V and 3 bases at J; junction bases unmatched: 2. Per the germline V gene, CDR1 is KGHSH and CDR2 is LQKENI.